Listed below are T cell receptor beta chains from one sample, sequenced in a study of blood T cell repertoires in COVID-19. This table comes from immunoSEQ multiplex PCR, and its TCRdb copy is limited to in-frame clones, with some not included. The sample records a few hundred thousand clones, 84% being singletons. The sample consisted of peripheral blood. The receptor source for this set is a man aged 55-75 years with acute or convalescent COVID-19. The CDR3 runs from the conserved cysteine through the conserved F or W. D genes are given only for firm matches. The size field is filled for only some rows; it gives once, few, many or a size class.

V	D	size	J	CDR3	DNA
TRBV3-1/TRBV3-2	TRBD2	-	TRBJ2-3	CASSPRLAGGVEKTDTQYF	TGTGCCAGCAGCCCCCGACTAGCGGGAGGGGTGGAGAAGACAGATACGCAGTATTTT
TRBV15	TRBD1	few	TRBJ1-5	CATSSQTGGAEPQHF	TGTGCCACCAGCAGCCAAACAGGGGGCGCTGAGCCCCAGCATTTT
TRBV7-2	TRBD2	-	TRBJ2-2	CASSGTGTSGRRTGELFF	TGTGCCAGCAGCGGAACCGGGACTAGCGGGAGGCGGACCGGGGAGCTGTTTTTT
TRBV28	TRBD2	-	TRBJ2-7	CASSLGGGAYEQYF	TGTGCCAGCAGTTTAGGGGGAGGGGCCTACGAGCAGTACTTC
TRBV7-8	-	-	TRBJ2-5	CASSLNGETQYF	TGTGCCAGCAGCTTAAACGGGGAGACCCAGTACTTC
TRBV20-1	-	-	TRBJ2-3	CSASKRLTDTQYF	TGCAGTGCTAGTAAGCGGCTCACAGATACGCAGTATTTT
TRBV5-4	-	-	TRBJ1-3	CASSLADRNTIYF	TGTGCCAGCAGCTTGGCCGATCGGAACACCATATATTTT
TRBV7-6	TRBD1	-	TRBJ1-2	CASSLGAGQGVGDYGYTF	TGTGCCAGCAGCTTAGGGGCGGGACAGGGGGTCGGGGACTATGGCTACACCTTC
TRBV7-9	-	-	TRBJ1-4	CASSFEGANEKLFF	TGTGCCAGCAGCTTTGAGGGAGCTAATGAAAAACTGTTTTTT
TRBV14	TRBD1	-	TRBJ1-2	CASSPSLQGYGYTF	TGTGCCAGCAGCCCAAGCCTACAGGGGTATGGCTACACCTTC
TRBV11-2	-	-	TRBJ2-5	CASSLVQETQYF	TGTGCCAGCAGCTTAGTACAAGAGACCCAGTACTTC
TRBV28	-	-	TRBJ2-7	CASKKGAYEQYF	TGTGCCAGCAAGAAGGGGGCCTACGAGCAGTACTTC
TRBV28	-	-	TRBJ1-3	CASSTTAGREGNTIYF	TGTGCCAGCAGTACCACAGCAGGGCGGGAAGGAAACACCATATATTTT
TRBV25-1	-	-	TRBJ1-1	CASGHTEAFF	TGTGCCAGCGGCCACACTGAAGCTTTCTTT
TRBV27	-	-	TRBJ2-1	CASSLWAGTYNEQFF	TGTGCCAGCAGTTTATGGGCGGGAACCTACAATGAGCAGTTCTTC
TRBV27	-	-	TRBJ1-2	CASSLRGAGYTF	TGTGCCAGCAGTTTAAGGGGTGCGGGCTACACCTTC
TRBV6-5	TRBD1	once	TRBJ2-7	CASSYRTGVQEQYF	TGTGCCAGCAGTTACCGGACAGGGGTCCAAGAGCAGTACTTC
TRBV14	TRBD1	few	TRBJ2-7	CASSQTGGSGSYEQYF	TGTGCCAGCAGCCAGACAGGGGGAAGCGGGTCCTACGAGCAGTACTTC
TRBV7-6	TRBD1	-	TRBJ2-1	CASRESTGGSEQFF	TGTGCCAGCAGGGAATCGACAGGGGGCAGTGAGCAGTTCTTC
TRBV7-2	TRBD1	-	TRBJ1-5	CASSATGDQPQHF	TGTGCCAGCAGCGCGACAGGGGACCAGCCCCAGCATTTT
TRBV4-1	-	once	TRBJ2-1	CASSQERTRGIEQFF	TGCGCCAGCAGCCAAGAAAGGACCAGGGGAATTGAGCAGTTCTTC
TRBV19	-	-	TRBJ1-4	CASSIAGVTNEKLFF	TGTGCCAGTAGTATAGCGGGGGTTACTAATGAAAAACTGTTTTTT
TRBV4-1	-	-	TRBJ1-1	CASSQDRGGAAFF	TGCGCCAGCAGCCAAGATCGAGGAGGAGCAGCTTTCTTT
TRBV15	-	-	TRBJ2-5	CATSRIVQKETQYF	TGTGCCACCAGCAGAATAGTCCAAAAAGAGACCCAGTACTTC